One sample yielded the 26 T cell receptor beta chains listed below, sequenced in a study of blood T cell repertoires in COVID-19. Only in-frame clones appear in the TCRdb table, and some are missing; sequencing was by immunoSEQ multiplex PCR. The sample yields 200,000 to 250,000 clones, about 80% seen once. The specimen was PBMCs or T cells enriched from blood (not recorded which). The receptor set was obtained from a man aged 40-49 years who had recovered from COVID-19.

This clone was found once. The genes are TRBV19 and TRBJ2-3, with 12 bases lining up with TRBD2. The germline V gene has CDR1 LNHDA and CDR2 SQIVND (reference sequence). V shed 3 bases and J 6 bases; nucleotides not matched to a gene: 1. The CDR3 consists of 14 residues. The CDR3 region is CASSMGLAGDTQYF. The CDR3 DNA is TGTGCCAGTAGTATGGGACTAGCGGGTGATACGCAGTATTTT. The full variable domain, its missing parts supplied by reference TRBV19 and TRBJ2-3, is DGGITQSPKYLFRKEGQNVTLSCEQNLNHDAMYWYRQDPGQGLRLIYYSQIVNDFQKGDIAEGYSVSREKKESFPLTVTSAQKNPTAFYLCASSMGLAGDTQYFGPGTRLTVL.

The chain combines TRBV6-6 with TRBJ1-1; tentatively, D is TRBD1 (5 bases). Germline values: CDR1 MNHNY, CDR2 SVGAGI (reference sequence). Between the trimmed V and J ends, which lost 6 bases and 6 bases, there was a span of 14 bases. This CDR3 has 13 amino acids. The CDR3 nucleotides read TGTGCCAGCAGAGGCAGGGATTCCGCTGAAGCTTTCTTT. Protein product: CASRGRDSAEAFF.

The chain has TRBV7-6 and TRBJ1-2; TRBD1 agrees at 7 bases. This CDR3 has 14 residues. J was trimmed by 2 bases and V by 4 bases; bases with no gene match: 4. Germline lookup yields CDR1 SGHVS and CDR2 FNYEAQ. This CDR3 is CASSSGQRNYGYTF. Here the CDR3 DNA reads TGTGCCAGCAGCTCGGGACAGAGGAACTATGGCTACACCTTC. Together with reference TRBV7-6 and TRBJ1-2, the CDR3 gives the full variable domain: GAGVSQSPRYKVTKRGQDVALRCDPISGHVSLYWYRQALGQGPEFLTYFNYEAQQDKSGLPNDRFSAERPEGSISTLTIQRTEQRDSAMYRCASSSGQRNYGYTFGSGTRLTVV.

The gene calls are TRBV5-4 and TRBJ2-3; 12 bases are a match to TRBD2. Germline assignment: CDR1 SGHNT and CDR2 YYREEE (reference sequence). J lost 1 base, V lost 2 bases, and 2 bases had no gene match. The CDR3 covers 16 residues. The CDR3 loop is CASSLLAGGGTDTQYF. CDR3 DNA sequence: TGTGCCAGCAGCTTACTAGCGGGAGGTGGCACAGATACGCAGTATTTT.

The chain links TRBV29-1 to TRBJ2-7, with 11 bases lining up with TRBD1. V gave up 6 bases and J gave up 3 bases; unmatched junction bases: 4. This CDR3 contains 13 residues. Looked up from germline, CDR1 is SQVTM and CDR2 is ANQGSEA. The CDR3, as DNA: TGCAGCGTCTGGACAGGGGGCGACTACGAGCAGTACTTC. It encodes CSVWTGGDYEQYF.

The sample holds a few counts of this clone. The J gene is TRBJ2-5, the V gene TRBV7-3, with 10 bases matching TRBD2. The CDR3 consists of 17 residues. The V and J ends lost 0 bases and 5 bases, in that order; junction bases with no gene match: 9. The germline V gene has CDR1 SGHTA and CDR2 FQGTGA. The CDR3, as DNA: TGTGCCAGCAGCTTAACGGGCGCTAGCGGGGGCGGGGAGACCCAGTACTTC. Its protein product is CASSLTGASGGGETQYF.

The V call is TRBV6-5, the J call TRBJ2-5; D gene ambiguous. Germline values: CDR1 MNHEY, CDR2 SVGAGI. CDR3 length: 14 residues. Trimming removed 6 bases at V and 5 bases at J, with 16 bases between. The CDR3 DNA is TGTGCCAGCAGCCCCACCCAGGCTGGGGAGACCCAGTACTTC. This codes for CASSPTQAGETQYF.

The V call is TRBV28, the J call TRBJ2-7; no firm D call. The CDR3 contains 13 residues. CDR1 is MDHEN and CDR2 is SYDVKM in the germline V gene. Trimming stripped 4 bases from V and 6 bases from J, with 13 bases between. The CDR3 is CASSSLMSVEQYF. The CDR3 nucleotides are TGTGCCAGCAGTTCCCTCATGAGCGTCGAGCAGTACTTC.

This clone appeared a single time. The chain combines TRBV15 with TRBJ1-2; 9 nucleotides align to TRBD1. The CDR3 spans 12 residues. The ends lost 6 bases at V and 8 bases at J; junction bases unmatched: 4. From germline, CDR1 is LNHNV and CDR2 YYDKDF (reference sequence). The CDR3 sequence: CATSGTGSGYTF. CDR3 nucleotide sequence: TGTGCCACCAGTGGGACAGGGTCGGGCTACACCTTC.

The chain links TRBV5-1 to TRBJ1-5, with D tentatively TRBD1 (6 bases). This CDR3 comprises 15 residues. The ends were cut back, 2 bases at V and 0 bases at J, with 9 bases in the middle. Germline-derived CDR1 and CDR2 are SGHRS and YFSETQ. The CDR3 bases are TGCGCCAGCAGCTTAGGGGGAATTAGCAATCAGCCCCAGCATTTT. It translates to CASSLGGISNQPQHF.

This clone was recorded once. The chain links TRBV7-8 to TRBJ1-4, with 10 bases aligning to TRBD1. Germline V gene data show CDR1 as SGHVS and CDR2 as FQNEAQ. V lost 5 bases to trimming and J lost 7 bases; unmatched junction nucleotides: 4. This CDR3 region has 14 residues. For the CDR3, the DNA is TGTGCCAGCAGCCAAGACAGGGGGCTTGAAAAACTGTTTTTT. It translates to CASSQDRGLEKLFF. Complete variable domain (other parts from reference TRBV7-8 and TRBJ1-4): GAGVSQSPRYKVAKRGQDVALRCDPISGHVSLFWYQQALGQGPEFLTYFQNEAQLDKSGLPSDRFFAERPEGSVSTLKIQRTQQEDSAVYLCASSQDRGLEKLFFGSGTQLSVL.

Only one count was recorded for this clone. The chain couples TRBV10-3 to TRBJ1-2; possible D gene TRBD1, 6 bases. The length of the CDR3 is 14 residues. Germline assignment: CDR1 ENHRY and CDR2 SYGVKD. Deletions cut 2 bases from V and 1 base from J, with 8 bases between. The CDR3, as DNA: TGTGCCATCAGTGAGGGGGGCGGTAACTATGGCTACACCTTC. This gives the protein CAISEGGGNYGYTF.

This clone was counted a single time. V usage is TRBV6-2 or TRBV6-3 and J usage is TRBJ1-3, with TRBD1 as a possible D gene (6 bases). CDR1 is MNHEY, CDR2 SVGEGT, per germline. Trimming pared 4 bases from V and 7 bases from J, leaving 17 bases between. The CDR3 covers 15 residues. The CDR3 loop is CASSSAKQGFNTIYF. CDR3 DNA sequence: TGTGCCAGCAGTTCGGCTAAACAGGGTTTCAACACCATATATTTT.

This sequence joins TRBV14 and TRBJ1-1; maybe TRBD1 (5 bases). Per germline, CDR1 SGHDN and CDR2 FVKESK. The CDR3 totals 12 residues. V was shortened by 4 bases and J by 5 bases, with 8 bases between the two germline ends. CDR3 protein: CASSPGGTEAFF. The CDR3 DNA sequence: TGTGCCAGCAGCCCGGGGGGTACTGAAGCTTTCTTT.

The rearrangement uses TRBV27 and TRBJ1-2, with D perhaps matching TRBD1 (5 bases). The germline V and J ends were trimmed by 5 bases and 3 bases, with 13 bases remaining between them. This CDR3 has 14 amino acids. CDR1 and CDR2 from the germline V gene are MNHEY and SMNVEV (reference sequence). The CDR3 sequence is CASSAYRRDYGYTF. The CDR3 DNA follows: TGTGCCAGCAGTGCCTACAGGAGGGACTATGGCTACACCTTC.

This clone was recorded only once. The CDR3 DNA follows: TGCGCCAGCAGATTAGACAGCATCTACAATGAGCAGTTCTTC. This codes for CASRLDSIYNEQFF. The rearrangement links TRBV5-1 to TRBJ2-1; D might be TRBD1 (5 bases). Per the germline V gene, CDR1 is SGHRS and CDR2 is YFSETQ. The CDR3 sequence is 14 residues long. With 5 bases removed from V and 3 bases from J, the gap between germline ends came to 12 bases.

The chain joins TRBV28 to TRBJ1-1; TRBD1 might be the D (5 bases). The V end lost 6 bases, the J end lost 11 bases, and 19 bases lay between the germline ends. Germline V gene sequence: CDR1 MDHEN, CDR2 SYDVKM. CDR3 length equals 13 residues. The CDR3 loop is CASSLGARGIAFF. The CDR3 DNA reads as TGTGCCAGCAGCTTAGGTGCACGGGGGATTGCTTTCTTT.

The V call is TRBV7-3, the J call TRBJ2-5; 7 bases agree with TRBD2. The trim removed 5 bases at V and 2 bases at J, leaving 8 bases unmatched. The CDR3 is 15 amino acids. CDR1 and CDR2 (germline): SGHTA, FQGTGA. CDR3 DNA: TGTGCCAGCAGCACATATCCGGGGGGACAAGAGACCCAGTACTTC. It is translated as CASSTYPGGQETQYF.

As DNA, the CDR3 is TGTGCCAGCAGTCCCGACAGTACCAATCAGCCCCAGCATTTT. Its protein product is CASSPDSTNQPQHF. The chain recombines TRBV6-5 with TRBJ1-5; D may be TRBD1 (5 bases). CDR1 is MNHEY, CDR2 SVGAGI, per germline. Between the trimmed V and J ends, which lost 5 bases and 3 bases, there was a span of 11 bases. The CDR3 length is 14 residues.

To note about this clone: At one end, the junction sequence differs from germline, possibly due to a read error. The genes are TRBV7-9 and TRBJ2-7, with 16 bases lining up with TRBD2. Germline assignment: CDR1 SEHNR and CDR2 FQNEAQ (reference sequence). The CDR3 extends over 14 amino acids. For the CDR3, the DNA is TGTGCCAGCAACCCCCCCGGGACTAGCGGGAGGGCCGGCTTC. Residues: CASNPPGTSGRAGF.

The V and J genes are TRBV9 and TRBJ2-3; TRBD2 might be the D (5 bases). There are 15 residues in the CDR3. V was clipped by 4 bases and J by 6 bases, with 18 bases between them. CDR1 SGDLS and CDR2 YYNGEE come from the germline V gene. The CDR3 DNA follows: TGTGCCAGCAGCCCCCAAGTTCAGGCGGGCGATACGCAGTATTTT. This encodes CASSPQVQAGDTQYF. The full variable domain, with the rest looked up from reference TRBV9 and TRBJ2-3, is DSGVTQTPKHLITATGQRVTLRCSPRSGDLSVYWYQQSLDQGLQFLIQYYNGEERAKGNILERFSAQQFPDLHSELNLSSLELGDSALYFCASSPQVQAGDTQYFGPGTRLTVL.

The chain joins TRBV5-6 to TRBJ1-5; 7 bases map to TRBD1. Per the germline V gene, CDR1 is SGHDT and CDR2 is YYEEEE. The CDR3 covers 17 residues. V was clipped by 4 bases and J by 6 bases; unmatched bases: 16. CDR3 protein: CASSRWGLRGLGQPQHF. CDR3 sequence (DNA): TGTGCCAGCAGCCGCTGGGGGTTAAGGGGGCTTGGTCAGCCCCAGCATTTT.

The gene calls are TRBV10-3 and TRBJ2-1; D perhaps matches TRBD1 (6 bases). Germline loops: CDR1 ENHRY, CDR2 SYGVKD. Trimming removed 6 bases at V and 0 bases at J, with 18 bases between. The CDR3 runs to 17 residues. CDR3 in amino acids: CAIRPKGGPSSYNEQFF. CDR3 bases: TGTGCCATCAGGCCGAAAGGGGGACCTTCCTCCTACAATGAGCAGTTCTTC.

This sequence joins TRBV7-8 and TRBJ1-5; D might be TRBD1 (5 bases). CDR3 length: 16 residues. The V end lost 2 bases, the J end lost 2 bases, and 13 bases lay between the germline ends. Per the germline V gene, CDR1 is SGHVS and CDR2 is FQNEAQ. The CDR3 protein is CASSLKSKGGNQPQHF. Here the CDR3 DNA reads TGTGCCAGCAGCTTAAAGAGCAAAGGGGGCAATCAGCCCCAGCATTTT.

The V and J genes are TRBV2 and TRBJ1-6; 9 nucleotides align to TRBD1. This CDR3 comprises 15 residues. J lost 6 bases, V lost 4 bases, and 4 bases had no gene match. CDR1 SNHLY and CDR2 FYNNEI come from the germline V gene. CDR3 DNA: TGTGCCAGCAGTGTACAGGGGGCAACTAATTCACCCCTCCACTTT. It codes for CASSVQGATNSPLHF.

As DNA, the CDR3 is TGTGCCAGAGAGCGGCGATCCTACGAGCAGTACTTC. Residues: CARERRSYEQYF. The V and J genes are TRBV2 and TRBJ2-7; TRBD2 might be the D (5 bases). Trimming stripped 9 bases from V and 1 base from J, with 10 bases between. In germline, CDR1 is SNHLY, CDR2 FYNNEI. This CDR3 has 12 amino acids.